These T cell receptor beta chains were read from a single sample in a study of radiotherapy plus CTLA-4 blockade in lung cancer. Measured with immunoSEQ multiplex PCR; TCRdb has only the in-frame clones, and not every one. The profile covers tens of thousands of clones, with roughly 72% appearing a single time and 11% taken by the ten largest. The material was peripheral blood, obtained from a patient treated with radiotherapy plus ipilimumab. All receptors come from a human donor with non-small cell lung cancer who had stable disease on radiotherapy plus ipilimumab. The CDR3 runs from the conserved cysteine through the conserved F or W. The D gene is left open where the match is weak. Size is omitted from some rows. Given values are once, few, many or a class for expanded clones.

few	TRBV19	NA	TRBJ1-4	TGTGCCAGTAGGGATACGGGCAGGGATGAAAAACTGTTTTTT	CASRDTGRDEKLFF
NA	TRBV11-3	NA	TRBJ2-7	TGTGCCAGCAGCTTAGAGGCCAGGAGGAAGTCTGGCGAGCAGTACTTC	CASSLEARRKSGEQYF
NA	TRBV7-9	NA	TRBJ1-6	TGTGCCAGCAGTCACGCGAGGAGTTCACCCCTCCACTTT	CASSHARSSPLHF
NA	TRBV5-6	TRBD1	TRBJ1-5	TGTGCCAGCAGCTTGGCAGGGGGGCCGGTATGGAATCAGCCCCAGCATTTT	CASSLAGGPVWNQPQHF
few	TRBV7-9	NA	TRBJ2-1	TGTGCCAGCAGTCCAGGGTCGAATGAGCAGTTCTTC	CASSPGSNEQFF
NA	TRBV10-3	NA	TRBJ2-5	TGTGCCATCAGTGAGTCGACAGATCAAGAGACCCAGTACTTC	CAISESTDQETQYF
NA	TRBV5-1	TRBD1	TRBJ2-5	TGCGCCAGCAGCTTGGGGACAGGGGCCGAGACCCAGTACTTC	CASSLGTGAETQYF
NA	TRBV7-8	NA	TRBJ1-1	TGTGCCAGCAGCTCCAGGGTGGACACTGAAGCTTTCTTT	CASSSRVDTEAFF
NA	TRBV5-5	TRBD1	TRBJ1-2	TGTGCCAGCAGCCCCTACCCCGGGACAGTTAACTATGGCTACACCTTC	CASSPYPGTVNYGYTF
few	TRBV9	NA	TRBJ1-2	TGTGCCAGCAGCGTCTCACACGATGGCTACACCTTC	CASSVSHDGYTF
NA	TRBV9	TRBD1	TRBJ1-2	TGTGCCAGCAGCGGGGACAGTTCGGGCTCTGCCTTC	CASSGDSSGSAF